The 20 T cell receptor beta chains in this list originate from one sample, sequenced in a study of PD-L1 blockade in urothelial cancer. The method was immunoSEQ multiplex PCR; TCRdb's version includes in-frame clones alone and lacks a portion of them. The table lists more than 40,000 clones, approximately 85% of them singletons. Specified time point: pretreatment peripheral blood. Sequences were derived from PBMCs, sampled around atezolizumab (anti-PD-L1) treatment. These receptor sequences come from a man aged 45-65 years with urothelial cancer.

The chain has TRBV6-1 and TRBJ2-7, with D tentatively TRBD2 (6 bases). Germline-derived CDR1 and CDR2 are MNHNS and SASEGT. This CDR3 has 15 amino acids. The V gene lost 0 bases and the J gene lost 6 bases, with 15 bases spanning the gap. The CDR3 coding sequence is TGTGCCAGCAGTGAAGCGCACGGGGGACTTGGCGAGCAGTACTTC. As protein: CASSEAHGGLGEQYF.

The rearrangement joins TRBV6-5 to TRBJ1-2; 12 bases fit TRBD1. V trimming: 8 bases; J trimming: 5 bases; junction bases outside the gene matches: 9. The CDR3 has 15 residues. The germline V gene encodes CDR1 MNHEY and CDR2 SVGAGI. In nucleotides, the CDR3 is TGTGCCAGCGGAAAGGGGGGACAGGGGGCTTATGGCTACACCTTC. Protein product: CASGKGGQGAYGYTF.

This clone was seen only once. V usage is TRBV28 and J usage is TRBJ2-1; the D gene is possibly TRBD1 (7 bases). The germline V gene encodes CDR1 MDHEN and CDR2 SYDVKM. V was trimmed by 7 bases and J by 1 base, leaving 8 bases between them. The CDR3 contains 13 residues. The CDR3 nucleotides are TGTGCCAGCACAGGGGGGTCCTACAATGAGCAGTTCTTC. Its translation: CASTGGSYNEQFF.

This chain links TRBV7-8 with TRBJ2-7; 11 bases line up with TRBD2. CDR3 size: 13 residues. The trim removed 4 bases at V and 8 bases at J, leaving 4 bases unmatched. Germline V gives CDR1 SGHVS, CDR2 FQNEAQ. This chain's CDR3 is CASSSWTSGQQYV. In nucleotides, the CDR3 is TGTGCCAGCAGCTCCTGGACTAGCGGGCAGCAGTACGTC.

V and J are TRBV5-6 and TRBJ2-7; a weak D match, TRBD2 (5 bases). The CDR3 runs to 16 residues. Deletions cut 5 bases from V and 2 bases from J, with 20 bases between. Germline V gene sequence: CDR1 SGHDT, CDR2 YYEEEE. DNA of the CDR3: TGTGCCAGCAGGCCGACCGGGGTCAGACCAACCTACGAGCAGTACTTC. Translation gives CASRPTGVRPTYEQYF.

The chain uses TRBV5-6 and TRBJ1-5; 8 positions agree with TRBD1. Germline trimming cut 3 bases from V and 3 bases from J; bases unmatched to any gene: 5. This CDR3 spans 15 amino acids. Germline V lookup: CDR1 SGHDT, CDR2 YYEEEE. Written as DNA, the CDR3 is TGTGCCAGCAGCTCAGGGGGCGCGACCAATCAGCCCCAGCATTTT. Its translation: CASSSGGATNQPQHF.

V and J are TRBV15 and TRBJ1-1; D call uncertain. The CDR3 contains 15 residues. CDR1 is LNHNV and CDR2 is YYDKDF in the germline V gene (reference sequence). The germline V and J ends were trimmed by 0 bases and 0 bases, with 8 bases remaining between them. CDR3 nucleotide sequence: TGTGCCACCAGCAGAGATCGGGGAGTGAACACTGAAGCTTTCTTT. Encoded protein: CATSRDRGVNTEAFF.

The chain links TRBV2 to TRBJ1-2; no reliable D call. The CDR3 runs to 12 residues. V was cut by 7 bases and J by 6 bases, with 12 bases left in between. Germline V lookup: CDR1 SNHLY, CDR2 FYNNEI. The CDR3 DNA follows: TGTGCCAGCACGTGGAGGGTTGATGGCTACACCTTC. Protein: CASTWRVDGYTF.

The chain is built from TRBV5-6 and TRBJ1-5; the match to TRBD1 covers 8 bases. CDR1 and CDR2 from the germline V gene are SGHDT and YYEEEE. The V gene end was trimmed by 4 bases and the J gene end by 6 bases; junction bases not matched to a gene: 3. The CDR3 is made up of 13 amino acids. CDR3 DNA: TGTGCCAGCAGCCCGGACAGGGCTCAGCCCCAGCATTTT. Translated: CASSPDRAQPQHF. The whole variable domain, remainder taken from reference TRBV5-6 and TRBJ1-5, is DAGVTQSPTHLIKTRGQQVTLRCSPKSGHDTVSWYQQALGQGPQFIFQYYEEEERQRGNFPDRFSGHQFPNYSSELNVNALLLGDSALYLCASSPDRAQPQHFGDGTRLSIL.

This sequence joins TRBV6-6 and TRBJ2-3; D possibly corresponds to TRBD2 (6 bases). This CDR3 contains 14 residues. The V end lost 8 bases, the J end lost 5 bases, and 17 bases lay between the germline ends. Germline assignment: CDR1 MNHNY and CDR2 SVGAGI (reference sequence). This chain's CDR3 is CASSRRAGGDTQYF. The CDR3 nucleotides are TGTGCCAGCTCCCGGAGGGCCGGGGGAGATACGCAGTATTTT.

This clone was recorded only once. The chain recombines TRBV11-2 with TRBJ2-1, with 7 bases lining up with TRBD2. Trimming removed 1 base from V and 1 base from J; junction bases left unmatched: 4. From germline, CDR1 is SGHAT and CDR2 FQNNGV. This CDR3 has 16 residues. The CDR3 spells CASSLVASGSYNEQFF. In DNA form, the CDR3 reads TGTGCCAGCAGCTTAGTGGCTAGCGGATCCTACAATGAGCAGTTCTTC.

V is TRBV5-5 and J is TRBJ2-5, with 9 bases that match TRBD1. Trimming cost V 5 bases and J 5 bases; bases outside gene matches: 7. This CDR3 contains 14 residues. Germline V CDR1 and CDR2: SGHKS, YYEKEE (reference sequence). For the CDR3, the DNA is TGTGCCAGCAGTCCAACAGGGGGCCGGGAGACCCAGTACTTC. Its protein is CASSPTGGRETQYF.

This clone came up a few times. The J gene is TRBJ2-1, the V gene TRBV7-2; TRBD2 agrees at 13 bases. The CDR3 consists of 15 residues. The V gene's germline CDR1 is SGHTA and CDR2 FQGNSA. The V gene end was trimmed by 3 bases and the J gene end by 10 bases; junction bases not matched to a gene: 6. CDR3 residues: CASSFRTSGSGEQFF. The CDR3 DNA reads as TGTGCCAGCAGCTTTAGGACTAGCGGGAGTGGCGAGCAGTTCTTC.

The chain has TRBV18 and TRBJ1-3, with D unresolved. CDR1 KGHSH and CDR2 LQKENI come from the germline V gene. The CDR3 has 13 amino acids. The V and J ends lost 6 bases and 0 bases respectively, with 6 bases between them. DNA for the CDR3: TGTGCCAGCTCGCTGAGCTCTGGAAACACCATATATTTT. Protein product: CASSLSSGNTIYF. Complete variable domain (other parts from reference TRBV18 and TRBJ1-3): NAGVMQNPRHLVRRRGQEARLRCSPMKGHSHVYWYRQLPEEGLKFMVYLQKENIIDESGMPKERFSAEFPKEGPSILRIQQVVRGDSAAYFCASSLSSGNTIYFGEGSWLTVV.

The CDR3 region has the DNA TGTGCCAGCAGAGAACTAGCGGGGGAGTCATGGTACAATGAGCAGTTCTTC. This encodes CASRELAGESWYNEQFF. V gene TRBV28 combines with J gene TRBJ2-1; 11 positions agree with TRBD2. The germline gives CDR1 MDHEN, CDR2 SYDVKM. The CDR3 consists of 17 residues. V lost 6 bases, J lost 4 bases, and 11 bases stayed unmatched.

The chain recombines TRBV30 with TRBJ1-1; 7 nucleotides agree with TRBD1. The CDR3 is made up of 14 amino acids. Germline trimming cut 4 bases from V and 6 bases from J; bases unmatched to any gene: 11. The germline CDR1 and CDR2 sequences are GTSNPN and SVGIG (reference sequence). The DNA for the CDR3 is TGTGCCTGGAAGATGACAGGGATACGCTCTGAAGCTTTCTTT. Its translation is CAWKMTGIRSEAFF.

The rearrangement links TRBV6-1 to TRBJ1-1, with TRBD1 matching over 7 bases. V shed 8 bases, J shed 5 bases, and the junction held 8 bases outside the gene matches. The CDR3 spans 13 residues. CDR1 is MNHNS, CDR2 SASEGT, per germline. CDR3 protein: CASFWARGTEAFF. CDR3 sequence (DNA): TGTGCCAGCTTCTGGGCCAGGGGGACTGAAGCTTTCTTT.

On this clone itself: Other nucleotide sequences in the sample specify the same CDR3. DNA of the CDR3: TGTGCCATCAGTGAGTCAGGGGCCCCCCGCTACAATGAGCAGTTCTTC. It codes for CAISESGAPRYNEQFF. The genes are TRBV10-3 and TRBJ2-1; D may be TRBD1 (5 bases). The V gene lost 0 bases and the J gene lost 3 bases, with 12 bases spanning the gap. Germline loops: CDR1 ENHRY, CDR2 SYGVKD. The CDR3 spans 16 residues.

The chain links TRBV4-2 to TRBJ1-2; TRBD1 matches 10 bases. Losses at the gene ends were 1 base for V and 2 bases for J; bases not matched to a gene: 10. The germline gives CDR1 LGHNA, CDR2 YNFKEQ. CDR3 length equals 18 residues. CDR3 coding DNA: TGTGCCAGCAGCCAAGCCCCGGCTCCGGGACAGGGGAACTATGGCTACACCTTC. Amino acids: CASSQAPAPGQGNYGYTF.

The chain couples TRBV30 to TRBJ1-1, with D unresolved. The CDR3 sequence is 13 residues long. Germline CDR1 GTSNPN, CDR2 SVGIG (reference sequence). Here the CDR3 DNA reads TGTGCTTATAAGACGGGGTGGAACACTGAAGCTTTCTTT. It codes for CAYKTGWNTEAFF.